This record looks at one T cell receptor beta chain sequence and its context. The CDR3 has 13 amino acids. Germline CDR1 MDHEN, CDR2 SYDVKM. V dropped 3 bases and J dropped 4; count of bases not matched to a gene: 2. This sample stems from a study of cytotoxic CD8 clonotypes in ibrutinib-treated CLL. Assay used: immunoSEQ multiplex PCR; TCRdb lists only in-frame clones, some missing. This table holds around 50,000 clones, 55% to 70% found once. This chain joins TRBV28 and TRBJ1-2, with 7 bases fitting TRBD1. This receptor was identified in a human donor with chronic lymphocytic leukemia. Sequencing used PBMCs, obtained after 24 months of ibrutinib treatment. The CDR3 here is CASSFDRVYGYTF. The CDR3 bases are TGTGCCAGCAGTTTTGACAGGGTCTATGGCTACACCTTC.